This T cell receptor beta chain appears in the sequencing data of a study of CD8 T cells in ankylosing spondylitis. As regards this clonotype: What it binds is unknown.

Molecular-barcoded quantitative 5'-RACE produced these TCR beta libraries. TCRdb called the 5' RACE reads again in MiXCR, with one record for every CDR3 protein. This sample has 150,000 to 250,000 distinct CDR3 sequences; over 10% occur once, and the top ten carry approximately 15%. The study's findings and limits: Past research had described some motif variants in reactive arthritis synovial fluid and blood. Researchers report that disease-linked clones proved CD8+ and relatively rare in peripheral blood.

Specimen: blood, either unsorted or a sorted T cell fraction (not recorded which). This sequence originates from a male donor with ankylosing spondylitis or in good health (not recorded which).

CDR3 sequence (DNA): TGCAGCGCCACTTCGGGACTAGCGGCGGATGAGCAGTTCTTC. Its translation is CSATSGLAADEQFF. This rearrangement joins TRBV29-1 to TRBJ2-1; 11 bases match TRBD2. The V gene's germline CDR1 is SQVTM and CDR2 ANQGSEA. The CDR3 sequence is 14 residues long. V lost 7 bases and J lost 8; bases outside the gene matches: 10.